This TCR beta chain was found in a study of cytomegalovirus exposure and HLA in healthy donors. PCR involved 60 Vbeta and 13 Jbeta primers. Some clones are missing from TCRdb's copy, which holds only in-frame ones; the method was immunoSEQ multiplex PCR. Reported are 190,000 or so clones; the ten largest clones contain approximately 0.74%. Germline V gene lookup returns CDR1 ENHRY and CDR2 SYGVKD. Trimming removed 2 bases at V and 5 bases at J, with 10 bases between. CDR3 length: 14 amino acids. The TCR originated in a boy younger than 18 in good health and CMV-seronegative. The sequencing input was PBMCs. J is TRBJ2-4 and V is TRBV10-3; D is perhaps TRBD1 (6 bases). CDR3 protein: CAISEQGRQNIQYF. The DNA for the CDR3 is TGTGCCATCAGTGAGCAGGGGAGACAAAACATTCAGTACTTC.